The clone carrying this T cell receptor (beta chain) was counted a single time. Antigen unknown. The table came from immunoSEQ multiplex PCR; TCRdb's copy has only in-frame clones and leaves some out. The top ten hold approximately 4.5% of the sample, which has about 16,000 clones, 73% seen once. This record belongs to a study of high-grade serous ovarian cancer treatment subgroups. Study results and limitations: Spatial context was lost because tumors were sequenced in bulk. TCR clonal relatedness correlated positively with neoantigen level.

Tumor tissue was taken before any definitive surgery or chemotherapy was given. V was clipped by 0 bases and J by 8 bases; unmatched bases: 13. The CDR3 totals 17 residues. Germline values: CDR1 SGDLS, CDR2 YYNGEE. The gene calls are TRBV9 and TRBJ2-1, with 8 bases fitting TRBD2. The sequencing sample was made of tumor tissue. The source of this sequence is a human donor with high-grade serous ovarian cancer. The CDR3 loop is CASSVGLLSGGNDEQFF. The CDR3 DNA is TGTGCCAGCAGCGTAGGGCTTCTAAGCGGGGGTAATGATGAGCAGTTCTTC.